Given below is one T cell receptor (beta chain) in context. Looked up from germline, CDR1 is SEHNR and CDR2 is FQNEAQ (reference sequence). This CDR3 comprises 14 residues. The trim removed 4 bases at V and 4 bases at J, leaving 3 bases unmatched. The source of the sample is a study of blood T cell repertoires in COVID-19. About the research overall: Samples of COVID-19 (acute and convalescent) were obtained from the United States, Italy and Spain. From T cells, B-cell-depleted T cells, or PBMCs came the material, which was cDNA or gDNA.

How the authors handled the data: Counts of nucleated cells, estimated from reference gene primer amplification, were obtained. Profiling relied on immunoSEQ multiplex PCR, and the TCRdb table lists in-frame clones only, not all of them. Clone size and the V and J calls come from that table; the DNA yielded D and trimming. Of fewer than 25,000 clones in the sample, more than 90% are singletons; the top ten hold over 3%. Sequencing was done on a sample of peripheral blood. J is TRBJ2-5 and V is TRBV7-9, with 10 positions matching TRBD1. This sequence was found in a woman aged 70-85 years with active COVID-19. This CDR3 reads CASSSTGGPETQYF. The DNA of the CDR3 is TGTGCCAGCAGCTCGACAGGGGGCCCAGAGACCCAGTACTTC.